The 17 T cell receptor delta chains presented below share a single source sample, sequenced in a study of human gamma delta and Vdelta1 T cells. The antigens these receptors bind are not known. TCRdb re-called the PCR reads through CATT. The sample includes more than 5,000 delta-chain clones, roughly 40% seen only once; the top ten take approximately 9%. The specimen sequenced was Vdelta1 gamma-delta T cells from blood grown in culture (DOT cells). Every receptor here comes from a human donor in good health.

This clone was seen more than once but under ten times. The chain links TRDV1 to TRDJ1; D is possibly TRDD3 (6 bases). This CDR3 has 18 residues. Trimming removed 2 bases from V and 2 bases from J, with 21 bases in between. Germline V gene sequence: CDR1 TSWWSYY, CDR2 QGS. Written as DNA, the CDR3 is TGTGCTCTTGGGGAAGAGCCTACGTCGGATACTGGGACCGATAAACTCATCTTT. Its translation is CALGEEPTSDTGTDKLIF.

The sample holds a few counts of this clone. The chain recombines TRDV1 with TRDJ1, with D uncertain. Germline-derived CDR1 and CDR2 are TSWWSYY and QGS. V lost 0 bases to trimming and J lost 2 bases, with 25 bases between them. This CDR3 has 20 amino acids. In DNA form, the CDR3 reads TGTGCTCTTGGGGAACTTGCGGCAGACGTCACACCGATGGAAACCGATAAACTCATCTTT. Translated: CALGELAADVTPMETDKLIF.

The genes are TRDV2 and TRDJ1; D is unresolved. V was cut by 0 bases and J by 2 bases, with 18 bases left in between. Germline CDR1 GEAIGNYY, CDR2 EKD. CDR3 length equals 17 residues. DNA of the CDR3: TGTGCCTGTGACACCCATACCTATATAGGAAGTACCGATAAACTCATCTTT. Its translation is CACDTHTYIGSTDKLIF.

The chain carries TRDV1 and TRDJ1, with D perhaps TRDD3 (5 bases). The germline CDR1 and CDR2 sequences are TSWWSYY and QGS. V dropped 0 bases and J dropped 3 bases, with 11 bases sitting between them. The CDR3 runs 15 residues. The CDR3 region is CALGELPGRPDKLIF. In DNA form, the CDR3 reads TGTGCTCTTGGGGAACTCCCGGGGAGACCCGATAAACTCATCTTT.

By sample share, this clone is medium-sized. This chain joins TRDV3 and TRDJ1; 10 nucleotides match TRDD3. The CDR3 totals 21 residues. Trimming cost V 3 bases and J 0 bases; bases outside gene matches: 25. Germline V gives CDR1 TVYSNPD, CDR2 GDNSRS (reference sequence). The CDR3 here is CALGKASYGGRTGGYTDKLIF. CDR3 nucleotides: TGTGCCTTGGGAAAGGCGTCCTACGGTGGACGTACTGGGGGATACACCGATAAACTCATCTTT.

The genes are TRDV1 and TRDJ1, with D possibly being TRDD3 (7 bases). The CDR3 loop spans 22 amino acids. Trimming removed 4 bases at V and 0 bases at J, with 33 bases between. The V gene's germline CDR1 is TSWWSYY and CDR2 QGS. The CDR3 is CALGGAAFPYVLGIAYTDKLIF. The CDR3 region has the DNA TGTGCTCTTGGGGGGGCCGCCTTCCCCTATGTACTGGGGATCGCATACACCGATAAACTCATCTTT.

The table lists this clone with a few counts. This chain links TRDV1 with TRDJ1; D is possibly TRDD2 or TRDD3 (5 bases each). This CDR3 spans 21 amino acids. V was trimmed by 4 bases and J by 0 bases, leaving 30 bases between them. CDR1 is TSWWSYY, CDR2 QGS, per germline. CDR3 amino acids: CALGVEGAQGTLLPYTDKLIF. CDR3 coding DNA: TGTGCTCTTGGGGTCGAGGGGGCACAGGGGACCCTACTGCCTTACACCGATAAACTCATCTTT.

This clone was found a few times. The V and J genes are TRDV1 and TRDJ1, with D perhaps assigned TRDD2 or TRDD3 (7 bases each). The CDR3 is made up of 22 amino acids. Germline CDR1 is TSWWSYY and CDR2 is QGS. V gave up 3 bases and J gave up 0 bases, with 32 bases separating them. As DNA, the CDR3 is TGTGCTCTTGGGGATGAGTTCCTACCTCACATTGGGGGACGCAAGTACACCGATAAACTCATCTTT. Residues: CALGDEFLPHIGGRKYTDKLIF.

The V call is TRDV1, the J call TRDJ1; 10 nucleotides agree with TRDD3. V lost 0 bases to trimming and J lost 0 bases; unmatched junction nucleotides: 7. In germline, CDR1 is TSWWSYY, CDR2 QGS. The CDR3 extends over 18 amino acids. The chain's CDR3 is CALGELLLGDIYTDKLIF. CDR3 bases: TGTGCTCTTGGGGAACTACTGCTGGGGGATATTTACACCGATAAACTCATCTTT.

V and J are TRDV1 and TRDJ1; D not certain. The germline CDR1 and CDR2 sequences are TSWWSYY and QGS. The CDR3 consists of 12 residues. The V end was cut by 9 bases, the J end by 3 bases, with 11 bases between. The DNA for the CDR3 is TGTGCTCTCCTATTAGGGGCCGATAAACTCATCTTT. It yields the protein CALLLGADKLIF.

Only a few counts were recorded for this clone. J is TRDJ1 and V is TRDV1; a possible D gene is TRDD2 (7 bases). CDR3 length equals 20 residues. Deletions cut 3 bases from V and 2 bases from J, with 28 bases between. CDR1 TSWWSYY and CDR2 QGS come from the germline V gene. DNA for the CDR3: TGTGCTCTTGGGGACCCTTCCTCGTCTCCTGGGGATGGGTGTACCGATAAACTCATCTTT. This sequence encodes CALGDPSSSPGDGCTDKLIF.

This clone was seen a single time. The identical CDR3 is also encoded by other nucleotide sequences in the sample. V and J are TRDV1 and TRDJ1; D might be TRDD2 or TRDD3, each matching 9 bases. V gave up 2 bases and J gave up 2 bases, with 30 bases separating them. There are 21 residues in the CDR3. Per the germline V gene, CDR1 is TSWWSYY and CDR2 is QGS. CDR3 loop: CALGEESFLPRGIPFTDKLIF. CDR3 DNA: TGTGCTCTTGGGGAAGAATCCTTCCTACCCCGGGGGATACCTTTTACCGATAAACTCATCTTT.

The J gene is TRDJ1, the V gene TRDV1; 8 bases align to TRDD3. The CDR3 contains 21 residues. The junction had 23 bases not matched to a gene; V was cut back by 5 bases and J by 0 bases. Germline CDR1 and CDR2: TSWWSYY and QGS. The CDR3 nucleotides are TGTGCTCTTGGGTCCCTCCCAAACAACGCACTGGGGGCTCCTTACACCGATAAACTCATCTTT. As protein: CALGSLPNNALGAPYTDKLIF.

This chain connects TRDV1 to TRDJ1; D uncertain. Trimming stripped 1 base from V and 0 bases from J, with 21 bases between. The CDR3 totals 19 residues. CDR1 is TSWWSYY, CDR2 QGS, per germline. The CDR3 DNA is TGTGCTCTTGGGGAACCCAAATTACAGTTACTGATGTACACCGATAAACTCATCTTT. It yields the protein CALGEPKLQLLMYTDKLIF.

This clone has just one count. A much larger clonotype is one base distant, so this may be a read error. V and J are TRDV1 and TRDJ1, with 9 bases matching TRDD3. CDR1 TSWWSYY and CDR2 QGS come from the germline V gene. This CDR3 comprises 21 residues. The J segment lost 6 bases and the V segment lost 3 bases, leaving 26 bases of the junction unmatched. For the CDR3, the DNA is TGTGCTCTTGGGGACCTCACTTCCAAAAAGTGGGGGATAGACGGTACCAATAAACTCATCTTT. Protein sequence: CALGDLTSKKWGIDGTNKLIF.

V and J are TRDV1 and TRDJ1; D possibly corresponds to TRDD3 (6 bases). Trimming removed 3 bases from V and 0 bases from J, with 17 bases in between. Germline V gene lookup returns CDR1 TSWWSYY and CDR2 QGS. The CDR3 spans 17 residues. DNA of the CDR3: TGTGCTCTTGGGGATGAGAATGGGGGGCTGTACACCGATAAACTCATCTTT. Translated: CALGDENGGLYTDKLIF.

The table lists this clone with a few counts. The chain is built from TRDV1 and TRDJ1; tentative D call: TRDD3 (5 bases). CDR1 and CDR2 (germline): TSWWSYY, QGS. V lost 2 bases to trimming and J lost 1 base, with 26 bases between them. The CDR3 loop spans 20 amino acids. In nucleotides, the CDR3 is TGTGCTCTTGGGGAAGTATCTTACCAGGAGTCCTGGGCAAGCACCGATAAACTCATCTTT. Its translation is CALGEVSYQESWASTDKLIF.